The 10 T cell receptor beta chains below all came from one sample that was sequenced in a study of shared clonotypes between healthy human individuals. The method was immunoSEQ multiplex PCR; TCRdb's version includes in-frame clones alone and lacks a portion of them. The repertoire holds some 1.5 million clones, with approximately 98% as singletons. Specimen: naive CD4+ T cells sorted from blood. Regarding subset: CD45RA+ positively selected. These receptors were obtained from a man under 40 in good health.

Points on this clone: This sample includes further DNA sequences coding for the same CDR3. The chain carries TRBV9 and TRBJ1-3; a weak D match, TRBD1 (6 bases). The germline V gene has CDR1 SGDLS and CDR2 YYNGEE. This CDR3 contains 14 residues. V lost 0 bases to trimming and J lost 2 bases, with 6 bases between them. DNA for the CDR3: TGTGCCAGCAGCGTAGCAGGGGCTGGAAACACCATATATTTT. Protein sequence: CASSVAGAGNTIYF. The variable domain in full, completed from reference TRBV9 and TRBJ1-3, reads DSGVTQTPKHLITATGQRVTLRCSPRSGDLSVYWYQQSLDQGLQFLIQYYNGEERAKGNILERFSAQQFPDLHSELNLSSLELGDSALYFCASSVAGAGNTIYFGEGSWLTVV.

The V and J genes are TRBV29-1 and TRBJ2-7; TRBD2 matches at 12 bases. Germline CDR1 reads SQVTM; CDR2 reads ANQGSEA. V shed 4 bases, J shed 3 bases, and the junction held 7 bases outside the gene matches. CDR3 length: 15 amino acids. CDR3 loop: CSVVALAGGVYEQYF. The CDR3 DNA follows: TGCAGCGTTGTGGCACTAGCGGGAGGAGTCTACGAGCAGTACTTC.

Only one count was recorded for this clone. This sequence joins TRBV6-1 and TRBJ1-2, with no clear D. Germline values: CDR1 MNHNS, CDR2 SASEGT. This CDR3 has 13 amino acids. The V and J ends lost 1 base and 1 base respectively, with 4 bases between them. CDR3 protein: CASSEVLNYGYTF. DNA of the CDR3: TGTGCCAGCAGTGAAGTCCTTAACTATGGCTACACCTTC.

This sequence joins TRBV5-5 and TRBJ2-5; D gene unclear. The CDR3 runs to 14 residues. V was shortened by 2 bases and J by 3 bases, with 11 bases between the two germline ends. Germline CDR1 reads SGHKS; CDR2 reads YYEKEE (reference sequence). DNA of the CDR3: TGTGCCAGCAGCTTCCTCGTAGTAGAAGAGACCCAGTACTTC. Its protein is CASSFLVVEETQYF. Full variable domain (outside the CDR3, taken from reference TRBV5-5 and TRBJ2-5): DAGVTQSPTHLIKTRGQQVTLRCSPISGHKSVSWYQQVLGQGPQFIFQYYEKEERGRGNFPDRFSARQFPNYSSELNVNALLLGDSALYLCASSFLVVEETQYFGPGTRLLVL.

The chain joins TRBV7-9 to TRBJ2-7, with D hard to call. Germline values: CDR1 SEHNR, CDR2 FQNEAQ (reference sequence). Trimming removed 9 bases at V and 0 bases at J, with 6 bases between. This CDR3 is built from 11 residues. CDR3 sequence (DNA): TGTGCCAGTGCCCACTCCTACGAGCAGTACTTC. Translated: CASAHSYEQYF.

The chain joins TRBV19 to TRBJ2-7; 7 bases fit TRBD1. CDR1 and CDR2 from the germline V gene are LNHDA and SQIVND (reference sequence). Losses at the gene ends were 7 bases for V and 6 bases for J; bases not matched to a gene: 12. The CDR3 length is 14 residues. The CDR3 DNA reads as TGTGCCAGTACCCTGGACAGGTCGTCGGTCGAGCAGTACTTC. It translates to CASTLDRSSVEQYF.

CDR3 bases: TGTGCCAGCAGTTCCGATTATAAAGGGGAGCTGTTTTTT. Translation gives CASSSDYKGELFF. The chain employs TRBV28 and TRBJ2-2; D gene ambiguous. Germline CDR1 is MDHEN and CDR2 is SYDVKM. The V end lost 4 bases, the J end lost 8 bases, and 11 bases lay between the germline ends. The CDR3 has 13 amino acids. The full variable domain, with the rest looked up from reference TRBV28 and TRBJ2-2, is DVKVTQSSRYLVKRTGEKVFLECVQDMDHENMFWYRQDPGLGLRLIYFSYDVKMKEKGDIPEGYSVSREKKERFSLILESASTNQTSMYLCASSSDYKGELFFGEGSRLTVL.

The rearrangement joins TRBV5-1 to TRBJ2-3; the match to TRBD1 covers 10 bases. The CDR3 has 15 residues. CDR1 is SGHRS, CDR2 YFSETQ, per germline. Trimming took 6 bases from V and 3 from J; bases not matched to a gene: 7. The CDR3: CASTTGTGVTDTQYF. CDR3 DNA: TGCGCCAGCACCACCGGGACAGGGGTTACAGATACGCAGTATTTT.

The chain joins TRBV5-1 to TRBJ2-3; 12 nucleotides align to TRBD2. J lost 0 bases, V lost 4 bases, and 3 bases had no gene match. CDR3 length: 16 amino acids. The germline V gene encodes CDR1 SGHRS and CDR2 YFSETQ. CDR3 DNA: TGCGCCAGCAGCAGAGGGACTAGCGGGAGCACAGATACGCAGTATTTT. This codes for CASSRGTSGSTDTQYF.

V usage is TRBV28 and J usage is TRBJ1-1, with 7 bases identical to TRBD1. Per the germline V gene, CDR1 is MDHEN and CDR2 is SYDVKM. This CDR3 is built from 15 residues. V was pared by 1 base and J by 1 base, with 3 bases of the junction left unmatched. CDR3 in amino acids: CASSLYPGGNTEAFF. CDR3 nucleotides: TGTGCCAGCAGTTTATATCCAGGGGGGAACACTGAAGCTTTCTTT. Using reference TRBV28 and TRBJ1-1 for the parts outside the CDR3, the full variable domain is DVKVTQSSRYLVKRTGEKVFLECVQDMDHENMFWYRQDPGLGLRLIYFSYDVKMKEKGDIPEGYSVSREKKERFSLILESASTNQTSMYLCASSLYPGGNTEAFFGQGTRLTVV.